This section outlines one T cell receptor beta chain sequence together with its context. Its matching antigen is unknown. The data are from a study of T cell responses to AZD1222 COVID-19 vaccine. The study's findings and limits: Of spike-specific TCRs, nearly half reportedly target regions left unmutated in variants. White British donors predominated, females outnumbered males, and clonal diversity was possibly underestimated.

Profiled with immunoSEQ multiplex PCR; TCRdb holds only in-frame clones, not every one. The sample yields 90,000 to 150,000 clones, more than 75% seen once. The input for sequencing was peripheral blood, taken on day 0 of AZD1222 vaccination. This TCR derives from an adult in good health.

The chain's CDR3 is CASSSPNSGNTIYF. The CDR3 DNA is TGTGCCAGCAGCTCACCAAACTCTGGAAACACCATATATTTT. The chain uses TRBV11-2 and TRBJ1-3; no reliable D call. CDR1 and CDR2 (germline): SGHAT, FQNNGV. The V gene lost 4 bases and the J gene lost 0 bases, with 7 bases spanning the gap. CDR3 length: 14 amino acids.